The 8 T cell receptor beta chains listed next were all sequenced from one sample in a study of shared clonotypes between healthy human individuals (dated by TCRdb to 2020 to 2021). CD8 naive samples were CD45RO-negative cells positively selected for CCR7, giving a CD45RA+CCR7+ population that excluded TemRA cells. Library preparation used the immunoSEQ multiplex PCR assay. TCRdb's version of the immuneACCESS table is confined to in-frame rearrangements and falls short of the full clone set. An unresolved V gene accounts for under half of the shortfall where checked; the remainder is of unknown origin. In all, the sample holds over 800,000 clones, and 92% of those were seen once. In total, the top ten clones hold 24% of the sample. The sequencing sample was made of naive CD8+ T cells sorted from blood. The cell subset or site label, read with the paper, signifies: CD45RA+CCR7+. These receptors were collected from a man aged 25 to 45 in good health.

This chain joins TRBV7-9 and TRBJ2-5, with D possibly being TRBD1 (5 bases). CDR1 SEHNR and CDR2 FQNEAQ come from the germline V gene (reference sequence). CDR3 length: 17 residues. The ends were cut back, 2 bases at V and 1 base at J, with 17 bases in the middle. CDR3 amino acids: CASSLYGEGVFQETQYF. For the CDR3, the DNA is TGTGCCAGCAGCTTATATGGTGAAGGGGTATTCCAAGAGACCCAGTACTTC.

This sequence joins TRBV4-1 and TRBJ2-2; 8 nucleotides line up with TRBD1. This CDR3 is 16 amino acids long. V was clipped by 4 bases and J by 3 bases; unmatched bases: 7. Germline CDR1 and CDR2: MGHRA and YSYEKL. CDR3 bases: TGCGCCAGCAGCCGAGACGGACAGGGCGACACCGGGGAGCTGTTTTTT. This gives the protein CASSRDGQGDTGELFF.

Points on this clone: The same CDR3 arises from other DNA sequences in this sample as well. This chain links TRBV5-6 with TRBJ1-5; D gene uncertain. Looked up from germline, CDR1 is SGHDT and CDR2 is YYEEEE. There are 12 residues in the CDR3. V gave up 0 bases and J gave up 4 bases, with 2 bases separating them. In nucleotides, the CDR3 is TGTGCCAGCAGCTTGGGGAATCAGCCCCAGCATTTT. Protein product: CASSLGNQPQHF.

The chain carries TRBV11-2 and TRBJ2-1, with unresolved D. Trimming shortened V by 4 bases and J by 9 bases, and 4 bases separated the two germline ends. Germline CDR1 is SGHAT and CDR2 is FQNNGV. This CDR3 spans 10 amino acids. The CDR3 DNA sequence: TGTGCCAGCAGCTCCGGTGAGCAGTTCTTC. It codes for CASSSGEQFF.

This clone was picked up a small number of times. The CDR3 loop reads CASSLLGEVTEAFF. CDR3 coding DNA: TGCGCCAGCAGCTTGTTGGGGGAGGTCACTGAAGCTTTCTTT. The chain recombines TRBV5-1 with TRBJ1-1; tentative D call: TRBD1 (5 bases). Trimming left V 1 base short and J 4 bases short, with 11 bases between. The CDR3 loop spans 14 amino acids. Per the germline V gene, CDR1 is SGHRS and CDR2 is YFSETQ. Using reference TRBV5-1 and TRBJ1-1 for the parts outside the CDR3, the full variable domain is KAGVTQTPRYLIKTRGQQVTLSCSPISGHRSVSWYQQTPGQGLQFLFEYFSETQRNKGNFPGRFSGRQFSNSRSEMNVSTLELGDSALYLCASSLLGEVTEAFFGQGTRLTVV.

The V and J genes are TRBV7-9 and TRBJ1-1; tentative D call: TRBD1 (5 bases). The V and J ends lost 1 base and 9 bases respectively, with 21 bases between them. Germline V CDR1 and CDR2: SEHNR, FQNEAQ (reference sequence). This CDR3 is 16 amino acids long. CDR3 nucleotides: TGTGCCAGCAGCTTAGGGGAACCGACAGCTAACGCTCAAGCTTTCTTT. It translates to CASSLGEPTANAQAFF. Together with reference TRBV7-9 and TRBJ1-1, the CDR3 gives the full variable domain: DTGVSQNPRHKITKRGQNVTFRCDPISEHNRLYWYRQTLGQGPEFLTYFQNEAQLEKSRLLSDRFSAERPKGSFSTLEIQRTEQGDSAMYLCASSLGEPTANAQAFFGQGTRLTVV.

This chain uses TRBV4-1 with TRBJ2-1; 13 bases are shared with TRBD2. The CDR3 totals 16 residues. CDR1 and CDR2 (germline): MGHRA, YSYEKL. J was trimmed by 3 bases and V by 5 bases; bases with no gene match: 4. The CDR3: CASSFRTSGSYNEQFF. The DNA for the CDR3 is TGCGCCAGCAGCTTTCGGACTAGCGGGAGCTACAATGAGCAGTTCTTC.

The chain combines TRBV6-5 with TRBJ1-2; D is possibly TRBD1 (5 bases). CDR1 and CDR2 from the germline V gene are MNHEY and SVGAGI. This CDR3 comprises 12 residues. Trimming removed 5 bases at V and 4 bases at J, with 8 bases between. This CDR3 reads CASSGDSYGYTF. Here the CDR3 DNA reads TGTGCCAGCAGTGGCGACAGCTATGGCTACACCTTC.